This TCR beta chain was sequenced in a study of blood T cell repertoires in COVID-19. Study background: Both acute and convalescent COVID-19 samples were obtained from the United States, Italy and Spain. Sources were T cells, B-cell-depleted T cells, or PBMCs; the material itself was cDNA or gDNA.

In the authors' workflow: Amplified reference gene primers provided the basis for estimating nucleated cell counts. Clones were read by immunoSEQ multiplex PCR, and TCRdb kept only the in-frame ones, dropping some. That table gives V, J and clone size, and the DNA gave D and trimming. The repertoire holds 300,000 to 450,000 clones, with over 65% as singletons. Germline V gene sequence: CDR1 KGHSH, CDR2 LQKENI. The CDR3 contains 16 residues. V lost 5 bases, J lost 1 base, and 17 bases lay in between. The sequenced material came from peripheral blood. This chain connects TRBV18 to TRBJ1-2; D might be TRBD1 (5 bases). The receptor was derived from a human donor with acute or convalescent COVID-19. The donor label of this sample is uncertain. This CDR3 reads CASSAFDSIVNYGYTF. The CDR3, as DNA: TGTGCCAGCTCAGCTTTTGACAGTATAGTTAACTATGGCTACACCTTC. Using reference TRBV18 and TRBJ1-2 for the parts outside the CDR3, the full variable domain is NAGVMQNPRHLVRRRGQEARLRCSPMKGHSHVYWYRQLPEEGLKFMVYLQKENIIDESGMPKERFSAEFPKEGPSILRIQQVVRGDSAAYFCASSAFDSIVNYGYTFGSGTRLTVV.